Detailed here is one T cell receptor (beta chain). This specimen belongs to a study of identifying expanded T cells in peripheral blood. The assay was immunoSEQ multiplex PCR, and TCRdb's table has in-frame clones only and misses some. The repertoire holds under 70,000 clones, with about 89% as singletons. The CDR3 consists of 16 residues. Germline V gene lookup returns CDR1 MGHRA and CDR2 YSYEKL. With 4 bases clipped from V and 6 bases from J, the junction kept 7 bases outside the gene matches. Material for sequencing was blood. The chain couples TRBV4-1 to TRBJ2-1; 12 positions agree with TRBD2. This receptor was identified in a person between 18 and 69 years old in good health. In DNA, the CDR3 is TGCGCCAGCAGCCGCCTGACTAGCGGGGGCTCCAATGAGCAGTTCTTC. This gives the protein CASSRLTSGGSNEQFF.